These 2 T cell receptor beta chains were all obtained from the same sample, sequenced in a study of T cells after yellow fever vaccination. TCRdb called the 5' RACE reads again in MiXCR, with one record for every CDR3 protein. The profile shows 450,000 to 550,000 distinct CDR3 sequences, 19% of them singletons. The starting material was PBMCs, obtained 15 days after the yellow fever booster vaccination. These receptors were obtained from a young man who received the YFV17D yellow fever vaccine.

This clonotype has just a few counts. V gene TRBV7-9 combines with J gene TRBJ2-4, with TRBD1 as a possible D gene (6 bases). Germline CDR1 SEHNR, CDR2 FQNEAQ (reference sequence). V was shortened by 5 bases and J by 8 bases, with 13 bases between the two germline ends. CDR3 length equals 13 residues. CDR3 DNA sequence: TGTGCCAGCAGCCCTACAGGGCGGGACATTCAGTACTTC. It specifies CASSPTGRDIQYF.

The DNA of the CDR3 is TGTGCCAGTAGTAAGCATCTAGACAGGGCGGGACGCACCGGGGAGCTGTTTTTT. It specifies CASSKHLDRAGRTGELFF. This chain links TRBV19 with TRBJ2-2; TRBD1 might be the D (7 bases). The V end lost 4 bases, the J end lost 4 bases, and 22 bases lay between the germline ends. CDR1 LNHDA and CDR2 SQIVND come from the germline V gene (reference sequence). This CDR3 spans 18 amino acids. The whole variable domain, remainder taken from reference TRBV19 and TRBJ2-2, is DGGITQSPKYLFRKEGQNVTLSCEQNLNHDAMYWYRQDPGQGLRLIYYSQIVNDFQKGDIAEGYSVSREKKESFPLTVTSAQKNPTAFYLCASSKHLDRAGRTGELFFGEGSRLTVL.